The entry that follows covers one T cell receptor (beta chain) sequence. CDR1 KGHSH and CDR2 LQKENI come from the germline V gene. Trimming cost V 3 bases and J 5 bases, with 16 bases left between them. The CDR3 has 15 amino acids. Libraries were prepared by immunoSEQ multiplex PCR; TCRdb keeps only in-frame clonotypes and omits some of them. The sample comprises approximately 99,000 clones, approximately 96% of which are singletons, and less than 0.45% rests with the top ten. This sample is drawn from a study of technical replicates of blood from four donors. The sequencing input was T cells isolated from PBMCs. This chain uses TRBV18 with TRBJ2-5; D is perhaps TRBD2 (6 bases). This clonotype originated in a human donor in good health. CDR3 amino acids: CASSPNGLSSETQYF. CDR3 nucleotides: TGTGCCAGCTCACCGAACGGACTAAGCAGCGAGACCCAGTACTTC.